This TCR beta chain was recorded in a study of CD8 T cells in Susac syndrome. A quantity of about 0.5 to 1 ug RNA underwent reverse transcription using random hexamers. TCRdb processed the immunoSEQ multiplex PCR reads anew with MiXCR; each CDR3 protein has one entry. This sample has 130,000 or so distinct CDR3 sequences, with over 90% found just once. The germline V gene has CDR1 LGHNA and CDR2 YSLEER. Trimming at V came to 0 bases and at J to 7 bases, leaving 6 bases not matched to a gene. The CDR3 runs to 17 residues. Isolation of CD8+ and CD4+ T cells was performed negatively, whereas enrichment of TEMRA cells was done by FACS.

What was sequenced was CD4+ T cells from PBMCs. The sequence was collected from a human donor with Susac syndrome. This chain connects TRBV4-3 to TRBJ2-1; 13 bases agree with TRBD2. In DNA, the CDR3 is TGCGCCAGCAGCCAAGATAGGGGACTAGCGGGAAGGAATGAGCAGTTCTTC. It encodes CASSQDRGLAGRNEQFF.